Detailed here is one TCR beta chain. Its target is unknown. This entry comes from a study of identical twins. The study's findings and limits: Possibly, invariant MAIT and iNKT cells partly confounded zero-insertion analyses. Models predicted too little out-of-frame TCR alpha sharing in monozygotic twins. Carriage of fewer insertions was seen in abundant cord blood beta clonotypes, whereas memory repertoires showed none.

MiXCR was run by TCRdb on the 5' RACE reads, yielding one entry per CDR3 protein. The sample has under 400,000 distinct CDR3 sequences, about 9% seen once. Germline CDR1 SQVTM, CDR2 ANQGSEA. The CDR3 spans 13 residues. Trimming removed 6 bases at V and 7 bases at J, with 15 bases between. This TCR was recovered from a woman in her fifties or sixties in good health. The chain links TRBV29-1 to TRBJ2-2; TRBD1 or TRBD2 may be the D gene (5 bases each). The source material was naive T cells sorted from blood. The CDR3, as DNA: TGCAGCGTGCTGAGGGCGCAGGGCGGGGAGCTGTTTTTT. Its protein product is CSVLRAQGGELFF.